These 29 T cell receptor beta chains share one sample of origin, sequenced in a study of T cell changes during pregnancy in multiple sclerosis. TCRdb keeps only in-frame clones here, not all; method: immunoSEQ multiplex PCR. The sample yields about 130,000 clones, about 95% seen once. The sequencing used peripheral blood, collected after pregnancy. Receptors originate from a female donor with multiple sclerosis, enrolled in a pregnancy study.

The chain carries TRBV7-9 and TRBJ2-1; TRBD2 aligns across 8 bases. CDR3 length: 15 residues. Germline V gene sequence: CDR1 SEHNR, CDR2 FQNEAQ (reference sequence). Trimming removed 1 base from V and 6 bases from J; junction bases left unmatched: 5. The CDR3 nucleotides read TGTGCCAGCAGCTTAGTAGCGGGGAAGATCAATGAGCAGTTCTTC. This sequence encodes CASSLVAGKINEQFF.

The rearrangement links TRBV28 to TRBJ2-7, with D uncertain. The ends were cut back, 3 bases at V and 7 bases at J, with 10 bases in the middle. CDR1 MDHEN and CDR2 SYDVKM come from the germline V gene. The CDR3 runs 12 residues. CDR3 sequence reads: CASSFIQDEQYF. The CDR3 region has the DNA TGTGCCAGCAGTTTTATCCAGGATGAGCAGTACTTC.

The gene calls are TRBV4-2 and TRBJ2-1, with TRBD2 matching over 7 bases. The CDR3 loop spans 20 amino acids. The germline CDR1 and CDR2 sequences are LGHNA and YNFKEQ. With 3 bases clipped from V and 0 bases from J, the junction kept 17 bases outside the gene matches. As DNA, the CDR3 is TGTGCCAGCAGCCAGGCCCGCCAGCGGGGCCCCGAAAGCTCCTACAATGAGCAGTTCTTC. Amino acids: CASSQARQRGPESSYNEQFF.

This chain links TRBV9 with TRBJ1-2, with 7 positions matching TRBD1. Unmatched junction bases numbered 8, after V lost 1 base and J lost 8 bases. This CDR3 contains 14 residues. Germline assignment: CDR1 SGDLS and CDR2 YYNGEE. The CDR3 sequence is CASSVSDRVGGYTF. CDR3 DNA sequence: TGTGCCAGCAGCGTAAGTGACAGGGTAGGAGGCTACACCTTC.

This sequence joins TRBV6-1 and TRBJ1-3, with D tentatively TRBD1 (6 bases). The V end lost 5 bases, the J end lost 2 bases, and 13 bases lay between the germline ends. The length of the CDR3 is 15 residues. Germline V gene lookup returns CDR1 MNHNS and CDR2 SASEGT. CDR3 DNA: TGTGCCAGCAGTCAGAACAGGGACCCTGGAAACACCATATATTTT. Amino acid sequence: CASSQNRDPGNTIYF.

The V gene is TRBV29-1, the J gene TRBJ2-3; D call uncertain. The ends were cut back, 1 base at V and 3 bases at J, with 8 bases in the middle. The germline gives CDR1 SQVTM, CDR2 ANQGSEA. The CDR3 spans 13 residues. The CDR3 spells CSVEGRLTDTQYF. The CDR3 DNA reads TGCAGCGTTGAAGGGAGACTTACAGATACGCAGTATTTT.

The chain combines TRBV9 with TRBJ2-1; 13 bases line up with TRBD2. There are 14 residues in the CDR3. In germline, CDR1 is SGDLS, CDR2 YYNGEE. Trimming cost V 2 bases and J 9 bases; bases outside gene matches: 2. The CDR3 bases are TGTGCCAGCAGCGTGGGACTAGCGGGAAGTGAGCAGTTCTTC. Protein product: CASSVGLAGSEQFF.

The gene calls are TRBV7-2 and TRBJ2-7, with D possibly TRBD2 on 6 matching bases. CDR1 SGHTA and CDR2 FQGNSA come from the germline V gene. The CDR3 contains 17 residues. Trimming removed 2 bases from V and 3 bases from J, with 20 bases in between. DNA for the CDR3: TGTGCCAGCAGCTTATATGGGTTCGGCGGGGCCGACTACGAGCAGTACTTC. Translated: CASSLYGFGGADYEQYF.

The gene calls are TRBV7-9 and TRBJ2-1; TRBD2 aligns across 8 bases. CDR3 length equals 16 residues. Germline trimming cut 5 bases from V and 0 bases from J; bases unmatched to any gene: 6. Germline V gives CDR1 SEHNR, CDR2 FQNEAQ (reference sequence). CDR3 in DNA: TGTGCCAGCAGCCCTCTCAGCGGGAGCTCCTACAATGAGCAGTTCTTC. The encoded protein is CASSPLSGSSYNEQFF.

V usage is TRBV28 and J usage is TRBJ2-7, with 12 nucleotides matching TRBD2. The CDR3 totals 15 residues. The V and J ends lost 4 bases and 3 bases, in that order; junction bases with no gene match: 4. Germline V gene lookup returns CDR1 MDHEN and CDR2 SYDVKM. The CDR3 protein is CASSSPGLAGYEQYF. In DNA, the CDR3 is TGTGCCAGCAGTTCCCCGGGACTAGCGGGCTACGAGCAGTACTTC.

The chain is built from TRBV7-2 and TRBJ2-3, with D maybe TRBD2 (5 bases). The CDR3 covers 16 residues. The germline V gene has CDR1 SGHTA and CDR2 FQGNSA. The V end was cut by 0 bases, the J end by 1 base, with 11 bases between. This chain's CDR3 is CASSLATGSGTDTQYF. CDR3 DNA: TGTGCCAGCAGCTTAGCGACGGGTAGCGGCACAGATACGCAGTATTTT.

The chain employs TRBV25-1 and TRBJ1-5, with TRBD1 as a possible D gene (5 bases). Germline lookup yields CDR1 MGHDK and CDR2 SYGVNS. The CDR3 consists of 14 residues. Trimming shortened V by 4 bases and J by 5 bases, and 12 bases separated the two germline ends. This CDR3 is CASSAGGSHQPQHF. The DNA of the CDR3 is TGTGCCAGCAGTGCGGGGGGGTCCCATCAGCCCCAGCATTTT.

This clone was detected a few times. Here the CDR3 DNA reads TGTGCCAGCAGTCCGACACGCTCCTCCTACGAGCAGTACTTC. This codes for CASSPTRSSYEQYF. The chain employs TRBV5-5 and TRBJ2-7; D is undetermined. Trimming stripped 5 bases from V and 0 bases from J, with 12 bases between. Germline CDR1 SGHKS, CDR2 YYEKEE (reference sequence). There are 14 residues in the CDR3.

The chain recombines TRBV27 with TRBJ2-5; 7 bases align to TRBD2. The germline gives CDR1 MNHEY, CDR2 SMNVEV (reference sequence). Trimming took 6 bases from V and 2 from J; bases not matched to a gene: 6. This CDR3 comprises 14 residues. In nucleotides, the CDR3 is TGTGCCAGCAGCTCTTTGGGGGGGCAAGAGACCCAGTACTTC. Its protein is CASSSLGGQETQYF.

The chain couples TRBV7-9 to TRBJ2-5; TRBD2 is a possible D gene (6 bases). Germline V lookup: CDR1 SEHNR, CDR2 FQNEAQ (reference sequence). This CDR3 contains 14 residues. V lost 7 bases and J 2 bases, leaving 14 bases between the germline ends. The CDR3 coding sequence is TGTGCCAGCAATAAGGAGGGAGGTCAAGAGACCCAGTACTTC. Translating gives CASNKEGGQETQYF.

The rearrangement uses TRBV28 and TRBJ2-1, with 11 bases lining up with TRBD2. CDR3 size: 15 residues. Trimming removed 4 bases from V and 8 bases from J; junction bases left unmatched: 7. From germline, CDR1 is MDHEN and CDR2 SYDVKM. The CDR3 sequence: CASSSRLAGWDEQFF. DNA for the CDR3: TGTGCCAGCAGTTCGCGACTAGCGGGGTGGGATGAGCAGTTCTTC.

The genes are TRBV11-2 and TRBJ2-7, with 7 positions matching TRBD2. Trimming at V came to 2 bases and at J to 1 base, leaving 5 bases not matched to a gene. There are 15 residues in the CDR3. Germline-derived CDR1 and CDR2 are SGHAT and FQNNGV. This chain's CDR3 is CASSLKRRESYEQYF. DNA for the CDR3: TGTGCCAGCAGCTTAAAACGGCGGGAGTCCTACGAGCAGTACTTC.

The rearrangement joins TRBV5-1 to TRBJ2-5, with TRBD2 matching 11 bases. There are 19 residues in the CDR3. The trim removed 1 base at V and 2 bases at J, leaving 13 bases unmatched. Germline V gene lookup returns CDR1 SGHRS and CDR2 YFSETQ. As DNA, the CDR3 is TGCGCCAGCAGCTTGCTAGTTACTAGCGGGAGACACGTTCAAGAGACCCAGTACTTC. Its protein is CASSLLVTSGRHVQETQYF.

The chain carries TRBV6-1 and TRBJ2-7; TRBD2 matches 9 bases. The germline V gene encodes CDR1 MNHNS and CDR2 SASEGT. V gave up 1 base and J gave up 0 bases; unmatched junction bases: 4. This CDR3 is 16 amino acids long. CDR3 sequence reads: CASSEVLGLASYEQYF. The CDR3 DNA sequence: TGTGCCAGCAGTGAAGTTTTGGGACTAGCCTCCTACGAGCAGTACTTC.

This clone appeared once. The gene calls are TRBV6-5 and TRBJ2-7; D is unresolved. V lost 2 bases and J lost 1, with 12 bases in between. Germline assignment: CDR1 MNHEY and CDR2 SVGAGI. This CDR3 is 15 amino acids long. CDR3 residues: CASSYSALGSYEQYF. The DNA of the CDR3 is TGTGCCAGCAGTTACAGCGCCCTGGGTTCCTACGAGCAGTACTTC.

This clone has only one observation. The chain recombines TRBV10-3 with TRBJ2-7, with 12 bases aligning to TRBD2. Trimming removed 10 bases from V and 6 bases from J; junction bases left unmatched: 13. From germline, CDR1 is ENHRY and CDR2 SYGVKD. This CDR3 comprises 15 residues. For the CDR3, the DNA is TGTGCCACCCACACTAGCGGGAGGCAGATAACCGAGCAGTACTTC. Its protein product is CATHTSGRQITEQYF.

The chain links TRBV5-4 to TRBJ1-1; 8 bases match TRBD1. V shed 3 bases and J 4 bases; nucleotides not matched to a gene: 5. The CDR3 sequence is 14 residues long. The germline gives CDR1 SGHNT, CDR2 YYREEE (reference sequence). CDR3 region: CASSSGQGGTEAFF. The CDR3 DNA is TGTGCCAGCAGCTCCGGACAGGGTGGCACTGAAGCTTTCTTT.

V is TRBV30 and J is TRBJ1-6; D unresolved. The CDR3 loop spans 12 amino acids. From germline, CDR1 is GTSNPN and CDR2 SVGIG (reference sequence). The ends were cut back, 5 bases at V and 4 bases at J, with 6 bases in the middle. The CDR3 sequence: CAWEDYNSPLHF. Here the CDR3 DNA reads TGTGCCTGGGAGGATTATAATTCACCCCTCCACTTT. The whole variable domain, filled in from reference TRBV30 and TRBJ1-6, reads SQTIHQWPATLVQPVGSPLSLECTVEGTSNPNLYWYRQAAGRGLQLLFYSVGIGQISSEVPQNLSASRPQDRQFILSSKKLLLSDSGFYLCAWEDYNSPLHFGNGTRLTVT.

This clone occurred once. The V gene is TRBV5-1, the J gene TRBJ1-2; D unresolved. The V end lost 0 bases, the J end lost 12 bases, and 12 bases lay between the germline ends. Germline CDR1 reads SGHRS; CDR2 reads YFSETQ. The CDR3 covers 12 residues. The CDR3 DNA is TGCGCCAGCAGCTTGGGAGCGCGGGGAAACACCTTC. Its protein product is CASSLGARGNTF.

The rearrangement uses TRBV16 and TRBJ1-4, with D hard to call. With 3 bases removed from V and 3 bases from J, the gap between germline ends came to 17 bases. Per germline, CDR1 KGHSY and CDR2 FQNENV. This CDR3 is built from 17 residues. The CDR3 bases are TGTGCCAGCAGCCATCCCCGCGGGGATTCGGCTAATGAAAAACTGTTTTTT. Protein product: CASSHPRGDSANEKLFF. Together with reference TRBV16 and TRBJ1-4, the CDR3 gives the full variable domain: GEEVAQTPKHLVRGEGQKAKLYCAPIKGHSYVFWYQQVLKNEFKFLISFQNENVFDETGMPKERFSAKCLPNSPCSLEIQATKLEDSAVYFCASSHPRGDSANEKLFFGSGTQLSVL.

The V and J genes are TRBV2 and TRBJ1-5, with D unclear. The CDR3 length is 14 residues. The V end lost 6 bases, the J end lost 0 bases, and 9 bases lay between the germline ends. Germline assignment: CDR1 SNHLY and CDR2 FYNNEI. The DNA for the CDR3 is TGTGCCAGCAGACCAACTTATAGCAATCAGCCCCAGCATTTT. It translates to CASRPTYSNQPQHF.

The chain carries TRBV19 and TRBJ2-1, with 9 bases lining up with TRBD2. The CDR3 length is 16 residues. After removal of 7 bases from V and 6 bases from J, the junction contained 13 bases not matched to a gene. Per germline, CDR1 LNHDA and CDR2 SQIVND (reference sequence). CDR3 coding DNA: TGTGCCAGTACCAGGCGGCGGACTAGCGCATCCAATGAGCAGTTCTTC. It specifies CASTRRRTSASNEQFF.

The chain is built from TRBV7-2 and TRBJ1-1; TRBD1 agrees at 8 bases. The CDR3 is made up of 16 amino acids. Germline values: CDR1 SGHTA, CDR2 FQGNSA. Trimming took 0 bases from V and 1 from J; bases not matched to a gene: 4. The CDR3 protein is CASSLALGQGNTEAFF. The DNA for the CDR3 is TGTGCCAGCAGCTTAGCCCTCGGACAGGGGAACACTGAAGCTTTCTTT.

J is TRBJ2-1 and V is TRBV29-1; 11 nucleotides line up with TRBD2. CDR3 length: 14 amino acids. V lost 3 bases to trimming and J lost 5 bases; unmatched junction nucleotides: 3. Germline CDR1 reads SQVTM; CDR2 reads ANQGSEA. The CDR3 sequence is CSVDPGLADNEQFF. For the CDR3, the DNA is TGCAGCGTTGACCCGGGACTAGCGGACAATGAGCAGTTCTTC.